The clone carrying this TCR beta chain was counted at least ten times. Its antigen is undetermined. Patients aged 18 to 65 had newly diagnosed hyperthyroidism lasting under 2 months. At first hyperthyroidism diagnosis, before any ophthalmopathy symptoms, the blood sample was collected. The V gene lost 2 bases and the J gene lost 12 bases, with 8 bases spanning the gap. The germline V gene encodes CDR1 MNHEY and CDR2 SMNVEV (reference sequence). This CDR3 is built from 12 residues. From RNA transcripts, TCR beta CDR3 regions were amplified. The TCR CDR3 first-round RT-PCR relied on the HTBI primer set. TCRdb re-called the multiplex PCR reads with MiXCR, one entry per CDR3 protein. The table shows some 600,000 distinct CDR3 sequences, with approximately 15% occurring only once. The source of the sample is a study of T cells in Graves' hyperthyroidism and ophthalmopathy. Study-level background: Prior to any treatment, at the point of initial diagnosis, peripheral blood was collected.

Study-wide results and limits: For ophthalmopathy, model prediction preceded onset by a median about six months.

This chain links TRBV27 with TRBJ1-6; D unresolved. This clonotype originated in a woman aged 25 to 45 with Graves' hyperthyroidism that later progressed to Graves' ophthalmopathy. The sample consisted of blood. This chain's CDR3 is CASSLSNRPLHF. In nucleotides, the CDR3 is TGTGCCAGCAGTTTAAGTAACCGACCCCTCCACTTT.